A selection of T cell receptor beta chains follows, all from one sample in a study of T cells after yellow fever vaccination. TCRdb re-analysed the 5' RACE reads in MiXCR, keeping a single row per CDR3 protein. The table has under 300,000 distinct CDR3 sequences, less than 9% seen once. The sample was CD4+ T cells sorted from PBMCs, taken 15 days after the yellow fever booster vaccination. The receptors here all came from a man under 40 who received the YFV17D yellow fever vaccine. The CDR3 runs from the conserved cysteine through the conserved F or W. The D gene is left open where the match is weak. Some rows mark clone size as missing; the rest say once, few, many or name a class of expanded clone.

V	J	D	size	DNA	CDR3
TRBV24-1	TRBJ2-3	.	few	TGTGCCACCAGTGATATCTATCCAAGTCAGGGAAGCACAGATACGCAGTATTTT	CATSDIYPSQGSTDTQYF
TRBV20-1	TRBJ2-3	.	few	TGCAGTGCTAGAGATCAGGGATCCACAGATACGCAGTATTTT	CSARDQGSTDTQYF
TRBV20-1	TRBJ2-7	TRBD1	few	TGCAGTGCTCGGGACAGGGCGACCTACGAGCAGTACTTC	CSARDRATYEQYF
TRBV20-1	TRBJ2-1	TRBD1	.	TGCAGTGCGCGACAGGGGGCTGGGGAGCAGTTCTTC	CSARQGAGEQFF
TRBV7-2	TRBJ2-1	TRBD2	few	TGTGCCAGCAGCCCCTCCGGGACTAGCGTCGAGCAGTTCTTC	CASSPSGTSVEQFF
TRBV7-9	TRBJ2-7	TRBD2	few	TGTGCCAGCAGCTTACTAGGGACTAGCGGGAGGCACGAGCAGTACTTC	CASSLLGTSGRHEQYF
TRBV19	TRBJ1-1	.	.	TGTGCCAGTAGTCCATACATGAACACTGAAGCTTTCTTT	CASSPYMNTEAFF
TRBV3-1	TRBJ2-7	.	.	TGTGCCAGCAGCCAAGCAGGCGGCCGCCTAAGCGACAACTCCTACGAGCAGTACTTC	CASSQAGGRLSDNSYEQYF
TRBV18	TRBJ2-2	.	many	TGTGCCAGCTCACCAATGGGGGAGCTGTTTTTT	CASSPMGELFF
TRBV6-5	TRBJ1-3	.	many	TGTGCCAGCAGTTTACATAGCTCTGGAAACACCATATATTTT	CASSLHSSGNTIYF
TRBV7-8	TRBJ2-5	.	few	TGTGCCAGCAGCTTAGGTGTCAGGGTTGAGACCCAGTACTTC	CASSLGVRVETQYF
TRBV20-1	TRBJ2-2	.	.	TGCAGTGCTAGATCAGGGTTGACCGGGGAGCTGTTTTTT	CSARSGLTGELFF
TRBV4-3	TRBJ1-4	TRBD1	.	TGCGCCAGCAGCCAAAGAACCTTGGCGAGACAGGGTGTAGAAAAACTGTTTTTT	CASSQRTLARQGVEKLFF
TRBV18	TRBJ2-7	TRBD2	.	TGTGCCAGCCTCGGACTAGCTTCCGACGAGCAGTACTTC	CASLGLASDEQYF
TRBV20-1	TRBJ2-2	.	few	TGCAGTGCTAGGGACACCGGGGAGCTGTTTTTT	CSARDTGELFF
TRBV5-1	TRBJ1-4	.	few	TGCGCCAGCAGTCCTGCTGCAACTAATGAAAAACTGTTTTTT	CASSPAATNEKLFF
TRBV29-1	TRBJ2-7	.	many	TGCAGCGTTCCAACCTCCTACGAGCAGTACTTC	CSVPTSYEQYF
TRBV25-1	TRBJ2-2	.	few	TGTGCCAGCCGGGCCCTGGGGCCCACCGGGGAGCTGTTTTTT	CASRALGPTGELFF
TRBV10-3	TRBJ1-1	TRBD1	few	TGTGCCATCAGTTCTCAGGGGGAGAACACTGAAGCTTTCTTT	CAISSQGENTEAFF
TRBV27	TRBJ2-1	TRBD2	.	TGTGCCAGCAGTCTTGGACTAGCGGGAGGGCCTGAGCAGTTCTTC	CASSLGLAGGPEQFF
TRBV7-9	TRBJ2-1	TRBD2	few	TGTGCCAGCAGCACATCCGGGACTAGCGACAATGAGCAGTTCTTC	CASSTSGTSDNEQFF
TRBV7-2	TRBJ2-7	TRBD1	many	TGTGCCAGCAGCGACCAGGGGGCCTCCTACGAGCAGTACTTC	CASSDQGASYEQYF
TRBV7-2	TRBJ2-5	.	few	TGTGCCAGCTCTGGACAGTCGGGTATTGAGACCCAGTACTTC	CASSGQSGIETQYF
TRBV6-2/TRBV6-3	TRBJ2-7	.	.	TGTGCCAGCAGTTACTTTAGCGGACAGGAACCCGAGCAGTACTTC	CASSYFSGQEPEQYF
TRBV27	TRBJ2-7	TRBD1	.	TGTGCCAGCTACTCCCCTCGGGCAGGGGGCCGCGAGCAGTACTTC	CASYSPRAGGREQYF
TRBV5-6	TRBJ2-5	.	.	TGTGCCAGCAGCGATGCCGGGATCCAAGAGACCCAGTACTTC	CASSDAGIQETQYF
TRBV7-8	TRBJ2-7	.	.	TGTGCCAGCAGCGGAGGACGACATGCAGGCGAGCAGTACTTC	CASSGGRHAGEQYF
TRBV12-3/TRBV12-4	TRBJ2-7	TRBD1	.	TGTGCCAGCAGTTTCGCTCCGGGACAGGGGCCCTACGAGCAGTACTTC	CASSFAPGQGPYEQYF
TRBV6-2/TRBV6-3	TRBJ2-1	TRBD2	few	TGTGCCAGCATCTTAAGAGCGGGAGCTGGTTACAATGAGCAGTTCTTC	CASILRAGAGYNEQFF
TRBV5-1	TRBJ1-4	TRBD1	.	TGCGCCAGCAGCTCAGGACAGGACCCTTACGAAAAACTGTTTTTT	CASSSGQDPYEKLFF
TRBV20-1	TRBJ2-7	TRBD1	.	TGCAGTGCTAGAGATTGGGGACAGGCGCCCTACGAGCAGTACTTC	CSARDWGQAPYEQYF
TRBV20-1	TRBJ2-7	TRBD2	many	TGCAGTGCTAGAGTGGGACTAGCGGGGGCCTACGAGCAGTACTTC	CSARVGLAGAYEQYF
TRBV7-2	TRBJ2-7	.	many	TGTGCCAGCAGCCACCGGGGCGATTACGAGCAGTACTTC	CASSHRGDYEQYF
TRBV9	TRBJ1-1	.	many	TGTGCCAGCAGCGCCGCGGGGAGAAACACTGAAGCTTTCTTT	CASSAAGRNTEAFF
TRBV29-1	TRBJ2-5	TRBD2	few	TGCAGCGTTTGGTTAGCGGGAGGGACAGAGACCCAGTACTTC	CSVWLAGGTETQYF
TRBV20-1	TRBJ2-3	TRBD2	many	TGCAGTGCTAGACGAGATCTAGCGGTGGGCACAGATACGCAGTATTTT	CSARRDLAVGTDTQYF
TRBV6-1	TRBJ2-7	TRBD1	few	TGTGCCAGCGCGAGGGCGGGACAGGGTTCCTACGAGCAGTACTTC	CASARAGQGSYEQYF
TRBV20-1	TRBJ2-3	TRBD2	.	TGCAGTGTAGGCGGGACTAGCGGATCAGATACGCAGTATTTT	CSVGGTSGSDTQYF
TRBV7-2	TRBJ2-7	TRBD2	.	TGTGCCAGCAGCCCTAGCGGAGTGCTCTCCTACGAGCAGTACTTC	CASSPSGVLSYEQYF
TRBV29-1	TRBJ2-7	TRBD1	.	TGCAGCGCCCAAACCCGGGACAGGAGGGGATACGAGCAGTACTTC	CSAQTRDRRGYEQYF
TRBV18	TRBJ2-1	.	many	TGTGCCAGCTCACTAGAGTACAATGAGCAGTTCTTC	CASSLEYNEQFF
TRBV20-1	TRBJ1-2	.	.	TGCAGTGCTCCATCCTCGGACGGACCCTATGGCTACACCTTC	CSAPSSDGPYGYTF
TRBV20-1	TRBJ1-2	.	few	TGCAGTGCTAGCCGACAGTATGGCTACACCTTC	CSASRQYGYTF
TRBV15	TRBJ2-1	.	.	TGTGCCACCAGCACCGAATCAGGGAATGAGCAGTTCTTC	CATSTESGNEQFF
TRBV9	TRBJ2-2	TRBD2	.	TGTGCCAGCAGCGATCCTAGCGGGAGGGCCACTAGGGTCACCGGGGAGCTGTTTTTT	CASSDPSGRATRVTGELFF
TRBV30	TRBJ2-7	.	.	TGTGCCTGGAGTACCTCGGGACAGCAGTACTTC	CAWSTSGQQYF
TRBV9	TRBJ2-5	TRBD2	.	TGTGCCAGCAGCGTAGCAAGCGGGAGAGTCGAGACCCAGTACTTC	CASSVASGRVETQYF
TRBV12-3/TRBV12-4	TRBJ2-7	TRBD2	many	TGTGCCAGCAGTTTTATTAGCGGGAGCTACGAGCAGTACTTC	CASSFISGSYEQYF
TRBV7-9	TRBJ2-2	TRBD2	many	TGTGCCAGCAGCCCAACTAGCGGGCACCTCACCGGGGAGCTGTTTTTT	CASSPTSGHLTGELFF
TRBV20-1	TRBJ2-7	TRBD1	few	TGCAGTGCTCATGACAGGGGGGCTCCCTACGAGCAGTACTTC	CSAHDRGAPYEQYF
TRBV20-1	TRBJ2-7	.	many	TGCAGTGCTAGATTTCCGCAGTACTTC	CSARFPQYF